A selection of T cell receptor beta chains follows, all from one sample in a study of cytomegalovirus exposure and HLA in healthy donors. Sequenced by immunoSEQ multiplex PCR; TCRdb stores in-frame clones only, minus some. The sample has 100,000 to 150,000 clones; roughly four fifths are singletons. Input material: PBMCs. These receptors were taken from a woman aged 45-65 years in good health and CMV-seropositive. Both conserved end residues are part of each CDR3. The D gene is left open where the match is weak. For some rows the clone size is stated as once, few or many, or as a class when expanded; others skip it.

DNA: TGTGCCAGCTCACCAACCTTCGTGGGGCCGTCTAATGAAAAACTGTTTTTT
CDR3: CASSPTFVGPSNEKLFF
D: -
V: TRBV18
J: TRBJ1-4
size: -

DNA: TGTGCCAGCAGCTTAGTGGCGGGGACGGCAGATACGCAGTATTTT
CDR3: CASSLVAGTADTQYF
D: -
V: TRBV7-2
J: TRBJ2-3
size: -

DNA: TGTGCCAGCAGTGAGCGCAGGGAGGGCTATGGCTACACCTTC
CDR3: CASSERREGYGYTF
D: -
V: TRBV2
J: TRBJ1-2
size: -

DNA: TGTGCCAGCAGCTGGAAGATAGGGACAGCCTCTGGAAACACCATATATTTT
CDR3: CASSWKIGTASGNTIYF
D: TRBD1
V: TRBV11-2
J: TRBJ1-3
size: once

DNA: TGTGCCAGCTCACCAAGGCAGGCCCCCCTCTCGGGGCTAGCGGGGGAAGATACGCAGTATTTT
CDR3: CASSPRQAPLSGLAGEDTQYF
D: TRBD2
V: TRBV18
J: TRBJ2-3
size: -

DNA: TGTGCCAGTAGTTTACGGGGAGGGAACACCATATATTTT
CDR3: CASSLRGGNTIYF
D: -
V: TRBV19
J: TRBJ1-3
size: once

DNA: TGTGCCAGCAGCCTTGTAGGGGGGGGCATAGATACGCAGTATTTT
CDR3: CASSLVGGGIDTQYF
D: -
V: TRBV11-3
J: TRBJ2-3
size: -

DNA: TGTGCCAGCAGAGGACAGGCATCAAATTCACCCCTCCACTTT
CDR3: CASRGQASNSPLHF
D: TRBD1
V: TRBV2
J: TRBJ1-6
size: -

DNA: TGTGCCAGCAGCACAGAGACAGGCTCTGATCAGTACTTC
CDR3: CASSTETGSDQYF
D: -
V: TRBV6-4
J: TRBJ2-4
size: -

DNA: TGTGCCAGTAGTATAGCCCCCGGGACAGGGGCTACTGGCTACACCTTC
CDR3: CASSIAPGTGATGYTF
D: TRBD1
V: TRBV19
J: TRBJ1-2
size: -

DNA: TGTGCCAGCAGTCAACTTATGACGGGGTACGAGCAGTACTTC
CDR3: CASSQLMTGYEQYF
D: -
V: TRBV11-2
J: TRBJ2-7
size: -

DNA: TGTGCCAGCAAAGGTATGGGACAGGGGGACGACGAGCAGTACTTC
CDR3: CASKGMGQGDDEQYF
D: TRBD1
V: TRBV6-1
J: TRBJ2-7
size: few

DNA: TGTGCCAGCAGCTTAGAGGTTCAGGGCTTTAACACTGAAGCTTTCTTT
CDR3: CASSLEVQGFNTEAFF
D: -
V: TRBV7-2
J: TRBJ1-1
size: few

DNA: TGTGCCTGGACTACAGATAGCAATCAGCCCCAGCATTTT
CDR3: CAWTTDSNQPQHF
D: -
V: TRBV30
J: TRBJ1-5
size: -

DNA: TGCGCCAGCAGCCGGGGTTTGGACACTGAAGCTTTCTTT
CDR3: CASSRGLDTEAFF
D: -
V: TRBV5-1
J: TRBJ1-1
size: -

DNA: TGTGCCAGCTCAACCCGGGCTCAGGGGTTCGAGCAGTACTTC
CDR3: CASSTRAQGFEQYF
D: -
V: TRBV18
J: TRBJ2-7
size: -

DNA: TGTGCCAGCAGCTTACCAGGGACAGATACGCAGTATTTT
CDR3: CASSLPGTDTQYF
D: -
V: TRBV7-2
J: TRBJ2-3
size: -

DNA: TGTGCCAGCAGCTTAGGACAAGGGGCCTACGAGCAGTACTTC
CDR3: CASSLGQGAYEQYF
D: -
V: TRBV7-9
J: TRBJ2-7
size: -

DNA: TGTGCCAGCAGCTTCGACAGGGACGAGACCCAGTACTTC
CDR3: CASSFDRDETQYF
D: TRBD1
V: TRBV6-1
J: TRBJ2-5
size: few

DNA: TGTGCCAGAAGCCCGCAACGGGACAGCAATTGGTCTATCGACGAGCAGTACTTC
CDR3: CARSPQRDSNWSIDEQYF
D: TRBD1
V: TRBV5-3
J: TRBJ2-7
size: -

DNA: TGTGCCAGCAGCCGCGGACAGAACGACTATGGCTACACCTTC
CDR3: CASSRGQNDYGYTF
D: -
V: TRBV11-2
J: TRBJ1-2
size: -

DNA: TGTGCCAGTAGTATAATTGGGACAGGCCCACCGGGCCGCTTC
CDR3: CASSIIGTGPPGRF
D: TRBD1
V: TRBV19
J: TRBJ1-2
size: -

DNA: TGTGCCAGCAGCTTATCCGCAGCTAACTATGGCTACACCTTC
CDR3: CASSLSAANYGYTF
D: -
V: TRBV7-8
J: TRBJ1-2
size: -

DNA: TGTGCCAGCAGCTTGGTCGGCCAGGGGGCAAATGAGCAGTTCTTC
CDR3: CASSLVGQGANEQFF
D: TRBD1
V: TRBV5-4
J: TRBJ2-1
size: few

DNA: TGTGCCAGCAACTTGAGGTGGGGGCCCGATACGCAGTATTTT
CDR3: CASNLRWGPDTQYF
D: -
V: TRBV6-1
J: TRBJ2-3
size: -

DNA: TGTGCCAGCAGCGTAGAAGGCGGACAGGGGAATTCACCCCTCCACTTT
CDR3: CASSVEGGQGNSPLHF
D: TRBD1
V: TRBV9
J: TRBJ1-6
size: -

DNA: TGTGCCAGCAGCCGGGGACTAGCGGGTTCCTACGAGCAGTACTTC
CDR3: CASSRGLAGSYEQYF
D: TRBD2
V: TRBV6-5
J: TRBJ2-7
size: few

DNA: TGTGCCTGGAGTGTGGGCATCTCACCCCTCCACTTT
CDR3: CAWSVGISPLHF
D: -
V: TRBV30
J: TRBJ1-6
size: -

DNA: TGTGCCAGCAGCGTTAGAGTCCTCGGGACTAGCCTCTATGAGCAGTTCTTC
CDR3: CASSVRVLGTSLYEQFF
D: TRBD2
V: TRBV11-2
J: TRBJ2-1
size: -

DNA: TGTGCCAGCACTGGGGCGAGCACAGATACGCAGTATTTT
CDR3: CASTGASTDTQYF
D: -
V: TRBV7-6
J: TRBJ2-3
size: -

DNA: TGTGCCAGCAGTCCCGGACAGGGGAACTATGGCTACACCTTC
CDR3: CASSPGQGNYGYTF
D: TRBD1
V: TRBV28
J: TRBJ1-2
size: -

DNA: TGTGCCAGCAGCGGACCAGGGAACTCTGGAAACACCATATATTTT
CDR3: CASSGPGNSGNTIYF
D: -
V: TRBV9
J: TRBJ1-3
size: -

DNA: TGTGCCAGCAGTGTCCTCCGGGTTTCGCCCACAGATACGCAGTATTTT
CDR3: CASSVLRVSPTDTQYF
D: -
V: TRBV6-1
J: TRBJ2-3
size: -

DNA: TGCGCCAGCAGCCCGGGGACTAGCGGGGGGGTATCCTACAATGAGCAGTTCTTC
CDR3: CASSPGTSGGVSYNEQFF
D: TRBD2
V: TRBV4-1
J: TRBJ2-1
size: -

DNA: TGTGCCACCACCCGGGGGGGCCATGAGCCCCAGCATTTT
CDR3: CATTRGGHEPQHF
D: -
V: TRBV18
J: TRBJ1-5
size: -

DNA: TGTGCCAGCGAGTCAACAGGGTACGGCTACACCTTC
CDR3: CASESTGYGYTF
D: -
V: TRBV18
J: TRBJ1-2
size: -

DNA: TGCAGCGTTTCAACAGGGGGCAACACTGAAGCTTTCTTT
CDR3: CSVSTGGNTEAFF
D: TRBD1
V: TRBV29-1
J: TRBJ1-1
size: -

DNA: TGTGCCAGCAAGGGGATTTTGGCGGCCTCGGAACCCACTGAAGCTCTCTTT
CDR3: CASKGILAASEPTEALF
D: -
V: TRBV2
J: TRBJ1-1
size: -

DNA: TGTGCCAGCAGCTTGCAGGGACAGGGTGCGAAGACCCAGTACTTC
CDR3: CASSLQGQGAKTQYF
D: TRBD1
V: TRBV5-4
J: TRBJ2-5
size: -

DNA: TGTGCCAGTAGTTCCCGAGGGGCGACAGGGGGCCACGAGCAGTACTTC
CDR3: CASSSRGATGGHEQYF
D: TRBD1
V: TRBV19
J: TRBJ2-7
size: -

DNA: TGTGCCAGCAGCCCAACAGGGGGCCGTGGCTACACCTTC
CDR3: CASSPTGGRGYTF
D: TRBD1
V: TRBV7-6
J: TRBJ1-2
size: once

DNA: TGTGCCAGTAGCACCACAGTGAACACTGAAGCTTTCTTT
CDR3: CASSTTVNTEAFF
D: -
V: TRBV19
J: TRBJ1-1
size: -

DNA: TGTGCCATCAGCCGGGACAGCCCGTCCCTTAGTGAAAAACTGTTTTTT
CDR3: CAISRDSPSLSEKLFF
D: TRBD1
V: TRBV10-3
J: TRBJ1-4
size: -

DNA: TGTGCCAGCAGTGCAACAGGGTCATTGAGAGAGCAGTACTTC
CDR3: CASSATGSLREQYF
D: -
V: TRBV6-5
J: TRBJ2-7
size: few

DNA: TGTGCCAGCAGACCCGGACTAGCTGGTACGCAGTATTTT
CDR3: CASRPGLAGTQYF
D: TRBD2
V: TRBV6-5
J: TRBJ2-3
size: -

DNA: TGCGCCAGCAGCGCTCTTTCGGGAACCGAGCAGTACTTC
CDR3: CASSALSGTEQYF
D: -
V: TRBV4-3
J: TRBJ2-7
size: once

DNA: TGTGCCAGCAGCCACTCAGGGGTCGAGCAGTACTTC
CDR3: CASSHSGVEQYF
D: -
V: TRBV5-5
J: TRBJ2-7
size: -

DNA: TGTGCCTGGTCGACAGGGATCGATTCACCCCTCCACTTT
CDR3: CAWSTGIDSPLHF
D: TRBD1
V: TRBV30
J: TRBJ1-6
size: -

DNA: TGCAGCGTTGAGCGTCAGCGGTGGTACAATGAGCAGTTCTTC
CDR3: CSVERQRWYNEQFF
D: -
V: TRBV29-1
J: TRBJ2-1
size: -

DNA: TGTGCCTGGAGTGTACCGGCGTTCGCTAAGCGGGGCTACACCTTC
CDR3: CAWSVPAFAKRGYTF
D: -
V: TRBV30
J: TRBJ1-2
size: -

DNA: TGTGCCAGCAGTGTCCCTCAGGGGGGCTATGGCTACACCTTC
CDR3: CASSVPQGGYGYTF
D: TRBD1
V: TRBV2
J: TRBJ1-2
size: few

DNA: TGTGCCAGCAGCGCCTATGAGGGAGCCTACGAGCAGTACTTC
CDR3: CASSAYEGAYEQYF
D: -
V: TRBV9
J: TRBJ2-7
size: -